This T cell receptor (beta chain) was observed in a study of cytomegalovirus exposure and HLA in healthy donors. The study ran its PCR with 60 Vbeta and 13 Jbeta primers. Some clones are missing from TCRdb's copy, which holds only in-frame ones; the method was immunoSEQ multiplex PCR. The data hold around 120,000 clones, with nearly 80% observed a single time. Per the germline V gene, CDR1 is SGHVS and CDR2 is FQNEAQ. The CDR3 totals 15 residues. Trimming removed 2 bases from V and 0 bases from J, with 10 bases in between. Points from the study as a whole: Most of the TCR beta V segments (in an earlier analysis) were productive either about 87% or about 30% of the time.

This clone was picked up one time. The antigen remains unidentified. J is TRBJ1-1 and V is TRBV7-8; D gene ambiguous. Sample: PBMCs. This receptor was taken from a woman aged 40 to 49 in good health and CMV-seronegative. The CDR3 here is CASSLRAGMNTEAFF. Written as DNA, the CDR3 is TGTGCCAGCAGCTTAAGGGCCGGGATGAACACTGAAGCTTTCTTT.